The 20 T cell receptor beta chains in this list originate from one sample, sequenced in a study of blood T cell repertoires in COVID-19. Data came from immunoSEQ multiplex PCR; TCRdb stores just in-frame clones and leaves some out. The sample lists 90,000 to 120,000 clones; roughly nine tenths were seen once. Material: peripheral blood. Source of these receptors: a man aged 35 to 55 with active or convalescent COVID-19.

This CDR3 reads CASSTSGTGVPNYGYTF. CDR3 DNA: TGTGCCAGTAGTACGTCCGGGACAGGGGTCCCTAACTATGGCTACACCTTC. The chain employs TRBV19 and TRBJ1-2; 10 bases line up with TRBD1. Trimming took 4 bases from V and 0 from J; bases not matched to a gene: 8. Germline V gives CDR1 LNHDA, CDR2 SQIVND (reference sequence). The CDR3 runs 17 residues.

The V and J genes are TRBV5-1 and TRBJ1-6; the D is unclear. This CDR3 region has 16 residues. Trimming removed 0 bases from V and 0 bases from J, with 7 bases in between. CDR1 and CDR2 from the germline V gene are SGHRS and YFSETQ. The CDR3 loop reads CASSLAPSSYNSPLHF. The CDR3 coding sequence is TGCGCCAGCAGCTTGGCTCCGAGCTCCTATAATTCACCCCTCCACTTT. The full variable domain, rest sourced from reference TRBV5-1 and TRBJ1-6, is KAGVTQTPRYLIKTRGQQVTLSCSPISGHRSVSWYQQTPGQGLQFLFEYFSETQRNKGNFPGRFSGRQFSNSRSEMNVSTLELGDSALYLCASSLAPSSYNSPLHFGNGTRLTVT.

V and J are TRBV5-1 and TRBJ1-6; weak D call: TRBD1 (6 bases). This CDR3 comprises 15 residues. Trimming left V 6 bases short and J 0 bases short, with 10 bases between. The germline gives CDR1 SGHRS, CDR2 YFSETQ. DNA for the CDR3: TGCGCCAGCAACCCCAGGGGCTCCTATAATTCACCCCTCCACTTT. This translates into CASNPRGSYNSPLHF. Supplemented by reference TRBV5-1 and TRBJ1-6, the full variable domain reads KAGVTQTPRYLIKTRGQQVTLSCSPISGHRSVSWYQQTPGQGLQFLFEYFSETQRNKGNFPGRFSGRQFSNSRSEMNVSTLELGDSALYLCASNPRGSYNSPLHFGNGTRLTVT.

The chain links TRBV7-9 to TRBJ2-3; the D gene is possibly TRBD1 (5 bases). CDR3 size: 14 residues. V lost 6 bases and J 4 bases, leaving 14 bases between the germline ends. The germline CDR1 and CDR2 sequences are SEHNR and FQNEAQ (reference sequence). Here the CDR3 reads CASSLETGSDTQYF. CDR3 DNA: TGTGCCAGCAGTCTAGAAACAGGTTCAGATACGCAGTATTTT.

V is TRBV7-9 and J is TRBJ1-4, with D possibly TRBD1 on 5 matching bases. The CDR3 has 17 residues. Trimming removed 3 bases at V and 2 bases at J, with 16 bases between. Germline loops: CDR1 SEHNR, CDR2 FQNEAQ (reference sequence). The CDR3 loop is CASSLRGGSLTNEKLFF. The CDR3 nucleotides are TGTGCCAGCAGCTTGAGGGGAGGATCCTTGACTAATGAAAAACTGTTTTTT. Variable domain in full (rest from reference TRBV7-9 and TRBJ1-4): DTGVSQNPRHKITKRGQNVTFRCDPISEHNRLYWYRQTLGQGPEFLTYFQNEAQLEKSRLLSDRFSAERPKGSFSTLEIQRTEQGDSAMYLCASSLRGGSLTNEKLFFGSGTQLSVL.

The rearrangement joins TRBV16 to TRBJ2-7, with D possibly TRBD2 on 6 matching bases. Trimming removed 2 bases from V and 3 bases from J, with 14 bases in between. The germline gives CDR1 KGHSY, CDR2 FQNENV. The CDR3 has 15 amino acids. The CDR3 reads CASSQSSGEDYEQYF. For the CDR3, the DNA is TGTGCCAGCAGCCAAAGCTCGGGGGAAGACTACGAGCAGTACTTC.

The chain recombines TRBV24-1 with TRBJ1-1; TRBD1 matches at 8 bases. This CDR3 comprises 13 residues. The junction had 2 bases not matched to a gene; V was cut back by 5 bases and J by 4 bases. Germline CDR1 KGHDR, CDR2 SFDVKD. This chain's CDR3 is CATSAQGGTEAFF. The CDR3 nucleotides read TGTGCCACCAGTGCACAGGGGGGCACTGAAGCTTTCTTT.

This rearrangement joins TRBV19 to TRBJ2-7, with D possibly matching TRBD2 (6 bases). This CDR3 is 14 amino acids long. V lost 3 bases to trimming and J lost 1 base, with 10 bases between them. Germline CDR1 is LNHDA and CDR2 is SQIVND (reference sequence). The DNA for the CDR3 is TGTGCCAGTAGTATCATCGGGGGTTCCTACGAGCAGTACTTC. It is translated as CASSIIGGSYEQYF.

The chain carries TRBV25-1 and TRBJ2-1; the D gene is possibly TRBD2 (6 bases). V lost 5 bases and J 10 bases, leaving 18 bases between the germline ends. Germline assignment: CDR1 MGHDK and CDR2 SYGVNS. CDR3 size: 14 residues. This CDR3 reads CASSKGGGPTEQFF. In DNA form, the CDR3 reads TGTGCCAGCAGTAAGGGAGGAGGCCCCACGGAGCAGTTCTTC.

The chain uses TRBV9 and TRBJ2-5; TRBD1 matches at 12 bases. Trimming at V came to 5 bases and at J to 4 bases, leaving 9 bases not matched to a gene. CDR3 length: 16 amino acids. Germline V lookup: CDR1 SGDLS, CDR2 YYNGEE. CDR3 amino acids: CASSAEGQGARETQYF. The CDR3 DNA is TGTGCCAGCAGTGCAGAGGGACAGGGGGCGAGAGAGACCCAGTACTTC.

The CDR3 sequence is CASSFSDLVGASPLHF. The CDR3 region has the DNA TGTGCCAGCAGTTTCTCCGACCTCGTTGGGGCGTCACCCCTCCACTTT. The V and J genes are TRBV28 and TRBJ1-6, with D maybe TRBD1 (5 bases). The CDR3 is 16 amino acids. V lost 3 bases and J 10 bases, leaving 19 bases between the germline ends. Germline assignment: CDR1 MDHEN and CDR2 SYDVKM.

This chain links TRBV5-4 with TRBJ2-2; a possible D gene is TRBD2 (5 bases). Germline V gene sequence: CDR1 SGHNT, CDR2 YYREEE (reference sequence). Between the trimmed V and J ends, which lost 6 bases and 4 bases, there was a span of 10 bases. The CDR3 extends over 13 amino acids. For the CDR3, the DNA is TGTGCCAGCACCCAAGGAGGCACCGGGGAGCTGTTTTTT. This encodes CASTQGGTGELFF.

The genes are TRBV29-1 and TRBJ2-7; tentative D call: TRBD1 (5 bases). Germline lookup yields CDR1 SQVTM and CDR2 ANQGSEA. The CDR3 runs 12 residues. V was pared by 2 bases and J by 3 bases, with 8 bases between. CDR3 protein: CSVERGSYEQYF. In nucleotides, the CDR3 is TGCAGCGTTGAAAGGGGTAGCTACGAGCAGTACTTC.

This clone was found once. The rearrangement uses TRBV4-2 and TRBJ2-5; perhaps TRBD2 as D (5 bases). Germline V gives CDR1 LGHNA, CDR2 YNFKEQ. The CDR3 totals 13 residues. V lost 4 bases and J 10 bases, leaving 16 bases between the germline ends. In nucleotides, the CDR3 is TGTGCCAGCAGCCTACTAGGGAAGGGTGACCAGTACTTC. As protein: CASSLLGKGDQYF.

The CDR3 DNA sequence: TGTGCCAGCAGCCCGAGTGGGACAGGGGTCCATACGCAGTATTTT. This encodes CASSPSGTGVHTQYF. The chain employs TRBV7-9 and TRBJ2-3; 10 bases match TRBD1. The germline CDR1 and CDR2 sequences are SEHNR and FQNEAQ (reference sequence). The CDR3 is made up of 15 amino acids. V trimming: 5 bases; J trimming: 7 bases; junction bases outside the gene matches: 9.

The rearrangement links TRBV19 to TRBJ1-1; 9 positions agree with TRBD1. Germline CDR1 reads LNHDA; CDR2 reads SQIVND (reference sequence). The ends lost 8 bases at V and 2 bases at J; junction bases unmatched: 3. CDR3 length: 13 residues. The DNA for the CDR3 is TGTGCCAGTCAGACAGGGGGAAACACTGAAGCTTTCTTT. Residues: CASQTGGNTEAFF.

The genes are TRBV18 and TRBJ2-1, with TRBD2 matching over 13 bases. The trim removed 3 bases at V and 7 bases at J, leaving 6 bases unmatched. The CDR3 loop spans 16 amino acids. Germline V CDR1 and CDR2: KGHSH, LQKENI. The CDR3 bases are TGTGCCAGCTCACCCTACGGACTAGCGGGAGCGAATGAGCAGTTCTTC. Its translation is CASSPYGLAGANEQFF.

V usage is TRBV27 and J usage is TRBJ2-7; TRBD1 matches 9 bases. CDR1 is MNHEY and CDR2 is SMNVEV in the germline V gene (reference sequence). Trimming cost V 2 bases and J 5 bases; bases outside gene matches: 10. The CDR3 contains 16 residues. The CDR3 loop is CASSLTRDRVFHEQYF. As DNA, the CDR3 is TGTGCCAGCAGTTTAACCAGGGACAGGGTCTTCCACGAGCAGTACTTC.

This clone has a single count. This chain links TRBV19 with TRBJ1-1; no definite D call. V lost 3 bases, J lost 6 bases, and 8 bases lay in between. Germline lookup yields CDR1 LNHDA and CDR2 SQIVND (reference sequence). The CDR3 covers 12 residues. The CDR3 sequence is CASSIRGSEAFF. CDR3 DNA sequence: TGTGCCAGTAGTATTCGAGGGTCTGAAGCTTTCTTT.

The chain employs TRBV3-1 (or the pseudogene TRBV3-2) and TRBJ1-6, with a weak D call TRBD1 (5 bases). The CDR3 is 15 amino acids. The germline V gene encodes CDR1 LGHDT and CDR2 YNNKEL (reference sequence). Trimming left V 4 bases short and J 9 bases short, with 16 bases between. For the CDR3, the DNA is TGTGCCAGCAGCCCAGACACGTGGGGCGGTTCACCCCTCCACTTT. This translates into CASSPDTWGGSPLHF.